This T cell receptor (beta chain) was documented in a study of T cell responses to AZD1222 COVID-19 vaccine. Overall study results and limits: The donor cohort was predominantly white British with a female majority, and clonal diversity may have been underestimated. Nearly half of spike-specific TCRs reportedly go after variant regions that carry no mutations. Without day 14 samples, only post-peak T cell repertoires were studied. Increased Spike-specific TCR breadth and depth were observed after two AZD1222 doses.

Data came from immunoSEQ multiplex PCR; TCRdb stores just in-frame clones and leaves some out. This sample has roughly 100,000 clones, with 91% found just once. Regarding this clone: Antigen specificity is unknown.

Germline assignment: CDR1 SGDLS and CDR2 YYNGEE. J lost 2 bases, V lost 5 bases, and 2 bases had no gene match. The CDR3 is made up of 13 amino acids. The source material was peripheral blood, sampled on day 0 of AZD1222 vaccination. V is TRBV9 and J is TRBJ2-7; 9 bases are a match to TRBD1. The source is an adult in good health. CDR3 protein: CASSRTGAYEQYF. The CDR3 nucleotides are TGTGCCAGCAGTCGGACAGGGGCCTACGAGCAGTACTTC. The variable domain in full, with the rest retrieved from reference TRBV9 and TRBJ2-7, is DSGVTQTPKHLITATGQRVTLRCSPRSGDLSVYWYQQSLDQGLQFLIQYYNGEERAKGNILERFSAQQFPDLHSELNLSSLELGDSALYFCASSRTGAYEQYFGPGTRLTVT.